A single sample gave rise to the 10 T cell receptor beta chains below, sequenced in a study of T cell responses to AZD1222 COVID-19 vaccine. TCRdb keeps only in-frame clones here, not all; method: immunoSEQ multiplex PCR. The sample comprises about 92,000 clones, roughly 90% of which are singletons, and 22% rests with the top ten. The specimen was peripheral blood, collected on day 0 of AZD1222 vaccination. These TCRs come from an adult in good health.

This clone was observed once. The chain is built from TRBV3-1 (or the pseudogene TRBV3-2) and TRBJ2-5, with TRBD2 matching over 12 bases. V lost 4 bases to trimming and J lost 7 bases; unmatched junction nucleotides: 7. The germline CDR1 and CDR2 sequences are LGHDT and YNNKEL (reference sequence). The CDR3 covers 15 residues. CDR3 amino acids: CASSRGLAGPGTQYF. The CDR3 region has the DNA TGTGCCAGCAGCCGCGGACTAGCGGGGCCCGGGACCCAGTACTTC.

The rearrangement links TRBV13 to TRBJ2-5; no clear D gene. Germline loops: CDR1 PRHDT, CDR2 FYEKMQ (reference sequence). There are 12 residues in the CDR3. The V end was cut by 5 bases, the J end by 0 bases, with 4 bases between. CDR3 sequence (DNA): TGTGCCAGCAGCCCCGACCAAGAGACCCAGTACTTC. This translates into CASSPDQETQYF.

The chain carries TRBV4-1 and TRBJ2-2, with TRBD2 matching over 7 bases. There are 18 residues in the CDR3. Germline assignment: CDR1 MGHRA and CDR2 YSYEKL. Unmatched junction bases numbered 15, after V lost 2 bases and J lost 6 bases. This chain's CDR3 is CASSQFGQAAGEAGELFF. CDR3 sequence (DNA): TGCGCCAGCAGCCAATTCGGGCAGGCGGCGGGGGAGGCCGGGGAGCTGTTTTTT.

This clone was detected once. The CDR3 coding sequence is TGTGCCAGCAGTTACTTCACCGGGACAGATAGTTATGGCTACACCTTC. Protein: CASSYFTGTDSYGYTF. The V and J genes are TRBV6-5 and TRBJ1-2; 7 nucleotides align to TRBD1. The CDR3 consists of 16 residues. V lost 1 base to trimming and J lost 5 bases; unmatched junction nucleotides: 10. CDR1 and CDR2 (germline): MNHEY, SVGAGI.

This chain uses TRBV7-2 with TRBJ2-4, with D hard to call. The V end lost 2 bases, the J end lost 0 bases, and 8 bases lay between the germline ends. The CDR3 length is 15 residues. From germline, CDR1 is SGHTA and CDR2 FQGNSA. In DNA, the CDR3 is TGTGCCAGCAGCTTACCGCTGCTAGCCAAAAACATTCAGTACTTC. This gives the protein CASSLPLLAKNIQYF.

V is TRBV15 and J is TRBJ1-4; 9 nucleotides match TRBD1. Germline CDR1 is LNHNV and CDR2 is YYDKDF (reference sequence). This CDR3 has 15 residues. After removal of 5 bases from V and 8 bases from J, the junction contained 9 bases not matched to a gene. CDR3 loop: CATSDSGTGFEKLFF. CDR3 DNA sequence: TGTGCCACCAGCGACTCCGGGACAGGGTTCGAAAAACTGTTTTTT.

This chain links TRBV3-1 (or the pseudogene TRBV3-2) with TRBJ1-3; D gene uncertain. V lost 2 bases and J 4 bases, leaving 6 bases between the germline ends. From germline, CDR1 is LGHDT and CDR2 YNNKEL (reference sequence). The CDR3 has 13 residues. DNA for the CDR3: TGTGCCAGCAGCCAACAGTCGGGAAACACCATATATTTT. It specifies CASSQQSGNTIYF.

J is TRBJ2-7 and V is TRBV5-1; TRBD1 matches 8 bases. The CDR3 spans 14 residues. Losses at the gene ends were 4 bases for V and 4 bases for J; bases not matched to a gene: 7. Germline CDR1 SGHRS, CDR2 YFSETQ. CDR3 protein: CASSPGTGAYEQYF. The DNA for the CDR3 is TGCGCCAGCAGCCCCGGGACAGGCGCTTACGAGCAGTACTTC.

The chain combines TRBV4-3 with TRBJ1-4; 10 bases line up with TRBD1. V lost 2 bases to trimming and J lost 7 bases; unmatched junction nucleotides: 4. The CDR3 sequence is 15 residues long. Germline loops: CDR1 LGHNA, CDR2 YSLEER. The CDR3 region has the DNA TGCGCCAGCAGCCAAAGGGGACAGGGGAGTGAAAAACTGTTTTTT. It encodes CASSQRGQGSEKLFF.

The chain couples TRBV21-1 to TRBJ2-2; the table's TRBD2 call for D was not verified on the DNA. TRBV21-1 is tagged as a pseudogene. The CDR3 is made up of 17 amino acids. In nucleotides, the CDR3 is TGTGCCAACACCCCAGGGACTAGCGGGGGAGGCCCCGGGGAGCTGTTTTTT. As protein: CANTPGTSGGGPGELFF.